The 8 T cell receptor beta chains in this list originate from one sample, sequenced in a study of ipilimumab plus nivolumab after autologous stem cell transplantation. The table came from immunoSEQ multiplex PCR; TCRdb's copy has only in-frame clones and leaves some out. There are 77,000 or so clones in the sample; 75% to 85% occur only once, and roughly 2.2% lies in the top ten. The starting material was PBMCs, obtained in a trial of ipilimumab plus nivolumab as post-transplant consolidation. The receptor set was obtained from a male donor with diffuse large B-cell lymphoma.

The genes are TRBV14 and TRBJ1-2; D uncertain. Trimming cost V 5 bases and J 5 bases, with 18 bases left between them. The CDR3 consists of 15 residues. Looked up from germline, CDR1 is SGHDN and CDR2 is FVKESK. CDR3 amino acids: CASSVSVTPFYGYTF. The CDR3 DNA reads TGTGCCAGCAGCGTGTCAGTGACTCCTTTTTATGGCTACACCTTC.

The chain carries TRBV6-6 and TRBJ1-1, with 7 bases aligning to TRBD1. CDR1 is MNHNY and CDR2 is SVGAGI in the germline V gene (reference sequence). The CDR3 has 13 amino acids. The trim removed 5 bases at V and 9 bases at J, leaving 9 bases unmatched. The DNA of the CDR3 is TGTGCCAGCAGTGTAGGGGGACAGAAGCAAGCTTTCTTT. Encoded protein: CASSVGGQKQAFF.

This clone has only one observation. This rearrangement joins TRBV21-1 to TRBJ2-6; the table's D call, TRBD1, was not checked against the DNA. TRBV21-1 is described as a pseudogene. The CDR3 runs to 17 residues. CDR3 coding DNA: TGTGCCAGCAGCCCCAGGACAGGGGGCTCTGGGGCCAACGTCCTGACTTTC. This encodes CASSPRTGGSGANVLTF.

The rearrangement links TRBV6-5 to TRBJ1-3; D is unresolved. Germline V CDR1 and CDR2: MNHEY, SVGAGI. V lost 5 bases and J lost 2, with 10 bases in between. This CDR3 has 14 residues. Written as DNA, the CDR3 is TGTGCCAGCAGTCCGGACCTTGCTGGAAACACCATATATTTT. Encoded protein: CASSPDLAGNTIYF.

This clone was seen only once. J is TRBJ1-1 and V is TRBV5-1; D possibly corresponds to TRBD1 (5 bases). This CDR3 spans 14 amino acids. Germline V gene lookup returns CDR1 SGHRS and CDR2 YFSETQ. Trimming shortened V by 4 bases and J by 2 bases, and 12 bases separated the two germline ends. The CDR3 loop is CASSHEGVNTEAFF. Here the CDR3 DNA reads TGCGCCAGCAGCCACGAAGGGGTCAACACTGAAGCTTTCTTT.

The chain carries TRBV2 and TRBJ2-5; TRBD2 matches at 12 bases. The V gene end was trimmed by 6 bases and the J gene end by 5 bases; junction bases not matched to a gene: 16. The germline gives CDR1 SNHLY, CDR2 FYNNEI. The CDR3 runs to 18 residues. The CDR3 region is CASRYQPRTSGTLETQYF. The CDR3, as DNA: TGTGCCAGCAGGTATCAACCCCGGACTAGCGGGACGCTTGAGACCCAGTACTTC.

V gene TRBV4-1 combines with J gene TRBJ2-2, with TRBD1 matching 9 bases. The germline CDR1 and CDR2 sequences are MGHRA and YSYEKL. The CDR3 has 19 amino acids. The V gene end was trimmed by 4 bases and the J gene end by 0 bases; junction bases not matched to a gene: 12. In DNA form, the CDR3 reads TGCGCCAGCAGCCCCCTGCTCCGGCGACAGGGGGCGAACACCGGGGAGCTGTTTTTT. Translated: CASSPLLRRQGANTGELFF.

The chain combines TRBV7-8 with TRBJ1-3, with TRBD1 as a possible D gene (5 bases). V lost 6 bases and J 0 bases, leaving 12 bases between the germline ends. CDR1 is SGHVS and CDR2 is FQNEAQ in the germline V gene. This CDR3 contains 15 residues. The CDR3 here is CASSVGGGSGNTIYF. In nucleotides, the CDR3 is TGTGCCAGCAGTGTAGGCGGGGGCTCTGGAAACACCATATATTTT.